Given below is one T cell receptor (beta chain) in context. Its antigen is not identified. Phenotypically, naive CD8+ T cells corresponded to CD45RO-CCR7+CD27+CD95-. The CDR3 is 13 amino acids. Per the germline V gene, CDR1 is LNHDA and CDR2 is SQIVND (reference sequence). The entry originates in a study of CXCR3-negative and CXCR3-positive naive CD8 T cells. Findings of the study overall: Naive CXCR3-positive cells had TRB CDR3s more hydrophobic than those of CXCR3-negative naive cells.

Libraries of TRB cDNA were made by 5' RACE and carried UMIs. TCRdb reanalyzed the 5' RACE reads, giving one entry per CDR3 protein sequence and no DNA. Its table records about 130,000 distinct CDR3 sequences. The rearrangement joins TRBV19 to TRBJ1-2. This TCR was sampled from a human donor in good health. Some clones in this sample may be carry-over from other donors' samples. The material sequenced was naive CXCR3+ CD8+ T cells from blood. As for subset: CD45RO-CCR7+CD27+CD95- naive CD8+ T cells expressing CXCR3 (TNR3+). The CDR3 protein is CASSIGEAYGYTF.